What follows are 17 T cell receptor beta chains derived from one specimen sequenced in a study of cytomegalovirus exposure and HLA in healthy donors. Primers for the PCR totalled 60 Vbeta and 13 Jbeta. The assay was immunoSEQ multiplex PCR, and TCRdb's table has in-frame clones only and misses some. The sample comprises 210,000 or so clones, approximately 82% of which are singletons, and about 10% rests with the top ten. Specimen: PBMCs. The receptor set was obtained from a woman aged 45 to 65 in good health and CMV-seropositive.

This chain joins TRBV28 and TRBJ1-2; D unresolved. Germline assignment: CDR1 MDHEN and CDR2 SYDVKM. V dropped 2 bases and J dropped 4 bases, with 8 bases sitting between them. This CDR3 region has 13 residues. As DNA, the CDR3 is TGTGCCAGCAGTTTAGACTGGATCTATGGCTACACCTTC. This codes for CASSLDWIYGYTF.

The genes are TRBV5-4 and TRBJ1-6, with 7 positions matching TRBD1. V lost 2 bases and J lost 8; bases outside the gene matches: 4. Germline V gene data show CDR1 as SGHNT and CDR2 as YYREEE (reference sequence). The CDR3 spans 14 residues. The CDR3 sequence is CASSLKGAHSPLHF. DNA for the CDR3: TGTGCCAGCAGCTTAAAGGGGGCGCATTCACCCCTCCACTTT.

The chain combines TRBV28 with TRBJ2-7, with D maybe TRBD2 (5 bases). Germline V gene data show CDR1 as MDHEN and CDR2 as SYDVKM. Trimming removed 2 bases at V and 0 bases at J, with 8 bases between. This CDR3 region has 14 residues. For the CDR3, the DNA is TGTGCCAGCAGTTTACCGGGGAGCTCCTACGAGCAGTACTTC. Translated, it gives CASSLPGSSYEQYF.

V usage is TRBV30 and J usage is TRBJ1-2; D gene unclear. CDR1 is GTSNPN and CDR2 is SVGIG in the germline V gene (reference sequence). V lost 5 bases and J 4 bases, leaving 17 bases between the germline ends. CDR3 length: 14 amino acids. CDR3 DNA: TGTGCCTGGGCCCCGTGGCCGTCTCTCTATGGCTACACCTTC. It codes for CAWAPWPSLYGYTF.

J is TRBJ1-4 and V is TRBV19; the D gene is possibly TRBD1 (5 bases). The CDR3 extends over 14 amino acids. Germline CDR1 LNHDA, CDR2 SQIVND (reference sequence). Trimming cost V 3 bases and J 5 bases, with 10 bases left between them. The CDR3 DNA sequence: TGTGCCAGTAGTATTTCAAAGGGGAATGAAAAACTGTTTTTT. Translated, it gives CASSISKGNEKLFF.

With regard to this clone: Distinct nucleotide sequences in the sample also encode this CDR3. The gene calls are TRBV11-3 and TRBJ2-7; 8 positions match TRBD1. This CDR3 comprises 13 residues. The trim removed 3 bases at V and 3 bases at J, leaving 1 base unmatched. The V gene's germline CDR1 is SGHNT and CDR2 YENEEA. CDR3 nucleotide sequence: TGTGCCAGCAGCTTGGGACAGGACTACGAGCAGTACTTC. Encoded protein: CASSLGQDYEQYF. The entire variable domain, with the rest obtained from reference TRBV11-3 and TRBJ2-7, is as follows: EAGVVQSPRYKIIEKKQPVAFWCNPISGHNTLYWYLQNLGQGPELLIRYENEEAVDDSQLPKDRFSAERLKGVDSTLKIQPAELGDSAVYLCASSLGQDYEQYFGPGTRLTVT.

The gene calls are TRBV6-1 and TRBJ2-7; the D gene is possibly TRBD1 (6 bases). The ends were cut back, 6 bases at V and 3 bases at J, with 12 bases in the middle. This CDR3 has 13 residues. CDR1 MNHNS and CDR2 SASEGT come from the germline V gene. CDR3 protein: CASRETGDYEQYF. As DNA, the CDR3 is TGTGCCAGCAGGGAGACAGGAGACTACGAGCAGTACTTC.

The chain links TRBV4-2 to TRBJ2-1, with 11 bases matching TRBD2. The V gene's germline CDR1 is LGHNA and CDR2 YNFKEQ. CDR3 length equals 18 residues. The trim removed 0 bases at V and 0 bases at J, leaving 4 bases unmatched. CDR3 protein: CASSQEKGTSGSYNEQFF. As DNA, the CDR3 is TGTGCCAGCAGCCAAGAGAAGGGGACTAGCGGCTCCTACAATGAGCAGTTCTTC.

This clone is a singleton in its sample. This chain connects TRBV6-1 to TRBJ1-2; no clear D. The germline V gene encodes CDR1 MNHNS and CDR2 SASEGT. The CDR3 length is 15 residues. V gave up 5 bases and J gave up 1 base, with 14 bases separating them. The CDR3 DNA reads as TGTGCCAGCAGTTCCATGACAAGCCTTAACTATGGCTACACCTTC. This encodes CASSSMTSLNYGYTF.

The genes are TRBV10-3 and TRBJ2-3; TRBD1 is a possible D gene (5 bases). Germline V gives CDR1 ENHRY, CDR2 SYGVKD. Deletions cut 4 bases from V and 4 bases from J, with 15 bases between. This CDR3 spans 15 amino acids. The CDR3 DNA is TGTGCCATCAGTGTGACTGACAGAGGACCAGATACGCAGTATTTT. The encoded protein is CAISVTDRGPDTQYF.

This chain connects TRBV25-1 to TRBJ1-4; a possible D gene is TRBD1 (6 bases). The CDR3 sequence is 15 residues long. The V gene's germline CDR1 is MGHDK and CDR2 SYGVNS. V was trimmed by 1 base and J by 8 bases, leaving 14 bases between them. CDR3 region: CASSEFRGEGEKLFF. The CDR3 region has the DNA TGTGCCAGCAGTGAATTCAGGGGTGAGGGCGAAAAACTGTTTTTT.

This clone has more than one count but fewer than ten. The genes are TRBV7-9 and TRBJ1-2; no firm D call. Germline-derived CDR1 and CDR2 are SEHNR and FQNEAQ (reference sequence). The CDR3 is 15 amino acids. Trimming removed 5 bases at V and 4 bases at J, with 17 bases between. The CDR3 sequence: CASSPGGPGPYGYTF. CDR3 DNA sequence: TGTGCCAGCAGCCCCGGAGGGCCTGGGCCCTATGGCTACACCTTC.

This chain uses TRBV15 with TRBJ1-4; 10 bases line up with TRBD1. Germline loops: CDR1 LNHNV, CDR2 YYDKDF (reference sequence). This CDR3 is 14 amino acids long. Trimming removed 5 bases from V and 5 bases from J; junction bases left unmatched: 2. CDR3 in amino acids: CATSLGQGNEKLFF. In nucleotides, the CDR3 is TGTGCCACCAGCTTGGGACAGGGGAATGAAAAACTGTTTTTT.

The chain combines TRBV5-4 with TRBJ1-1, with no clear D. The V gene's germline CDR1 is SGHNT and CDR2 YYREEE (reference sequence). Trimming stripped 3 bases from V and 4 bases from J, with 16 bases between. The CDR3 totals 15 residues. The CDR3 region has the DNA TGTGCCAGCAGCTCCCCGGGGTTTTTGACCACTGAAGCTTTCTTT. Protein: CASSSPGFLTTEAFF.

The chain recombines TRBV2 with TRBJ1-6; perhaps TRBD1 as D (5 bases). The CDR3 totals 15 residues. Trimming took 1 base from V and 8 from J, leaving 12 bases between them. Germline assignment: CDR1 SNHLY and CDR2 FYNNEI. Here the CDR3 reads CASSEVRVRDSPLHF. As DNA, the CDR3 is TGTGCCAGCAGTGAAGTCCGGGTCAGGGATTCACCCCTCCACTTT.

About this clone: Compared with germline, one end of the junction differs, possibly owing to a read error. The chain links TRBV7-8 to TRBJ2-7; the D gene is possibly TRBD2 (6 bases). Per the germline V gene, CDR1 is SGHVS and CDR2 is FQNEAQ. The CDR3 is made up of 15 amino acids. CDR3 nucleotides: TGTGCCAGCATCATGACTATTGGGAGGTATTACGGGCAGTACTTC. Translation gives CASIMTIGRYYGQYF.

For the CDR3, the DNA is TGTGCCAGCAGTCACCGGGGTAGCGGGGGATACAATGAGCAGTTCTTC. This codes for CASSHRGSGGYNEQFF. The V gene is TRBV28, the J gene TRBJ2-1; TRBD2 matches 9 bases. The trim removed 5 bases at V and 4 bases at J, leaving 9 bases unmatched. The germline gives CDR1 MDHEN, CDR2 SYDVKM. The CDR3 is 16 amino acids.